The 20 T cell receptor beta chains below all came from one sample that was sequenced in a study of blood T cells in healthy people across ages. With a J-beta primer mix and a sample-barcoded 5' primer, a second PCR ran about 7 to 12 cycles. Each CDR3 protein is one row after TCRdb ran MiXCR on the 5' RACE reads. The repertoire holds around 670,000 distinct CDR3 sequences, with approximately 30% as singletons. Sequencing used blood. The source of these receptors is a woman over 75 in good health.

To note about this clonotype: Since a much larger clone is just one base distant, this may be a read error. CDR3 sequence reads: CASSTQDRGEYNEQYF. The CDR3 DNA is TGTGCCAGCAGTACACAGGACAGGGGAGAGTACAATGAGCAGTACTTC. The chain employs TRBV27 and TRBJ2-1; TRBD1 aligns across 9 bases. The J call is uncertain, as TRBJ2-7 better fits the DNA end. The length of the CDR3 is 16 residues. The germline gives CDR1 MNHEY, CDR2 SMNVEV (reference sequence).

At least ten counts were recorded for this clonotype. The V call is TRBV4-1, the J call TRBJ2-1, with TRBD2 matching 11 bases. The CDR3 runs to 15 residues. The V and J ends lost 4 bases and 7 bases, in that order; junction bases with no gene match: 6. The germline V gene has CDR1 MGHRA and CDR2 YSYEKL. CDR3 bases: TGCGCCAGCAGCCTTAGCGGGGGGGCTTGGAATGAGCAGTTCTTC. Encoded protein: CASSLSGGAWNEQFF.

This clonotype was seen more than once but under ten times. The rearrangement uses TRBV20-1 and TRBJ1-2; 10 bases agree with TRBD1. Looked up from germline, CDR1 is DFQATT and CDR2 is SNEGSKA (reference sequence). V dropped 6 bases and J dropped 4; count of bases not matched to a gene: 8. The CDR3 has 14 amino acids. The chain's CDR3 is CSAHLGQGGYGYTF. CDR3 nucleotides: TGCAGTGCCCATCTAGGACAGGGGGGCTATGGCTACACCTTC.

This clonotype was counted between two and nine times. This rearrangement joins TRBV7-9 to TRBJ2-5; the D gene is possibly TRBD2 (7 bases). This CDR3 spans 17 amino acids. Germline loops: CDR1 SEHNR, CDR2 FQNEAQ (reference sequence). The V end lost 0 bases, the J end lost 5 bases, and 19 bases lay between the germline ends. The chain's CDR3 is CASSLAVGGRHAETQYF. The CDR3 bases are TGTGCCAGCAGCTTAGCGGTCGGGGGGCGCCATGCGGAGACCCAGTACTTC.

This clonotype occurred many times. The chain is built from TRBV6-2 or TRBV6-3 and TRBJ2-5; weak D call: TRBD1 (6 bases). V shed 5 bases and J shed 4 bases, with 17 bases lying between them. This CDR3 region has 15 residues. Germline CDR1 MNHEY, CDR2 SVGEGT. CDR3 coding DNA: TGTGCCAGCAGTCCCGGGACAAGGTTATCAGAGACCCAGTACTTC. Its translation is CASSPGTRLSETQYF.

This rearrangement joins TRBV7-2 to TRBJ2-3; the D is unclear. CDR3 length: 17 amino acids. Germline V gene sequence: CDR1 SGHTA, CDR2 FQGNSA. With 8 bases removed from V and 2 bases from J, the gap between germline ends came to 23 bases. For the CDR3, the DNA is TGTGCCAGCTCGGCACGCCGGGCGGTTCCACCCACAGATACGCAGTATTTT. This gives the protein CASSARRAVPPTDTQYF.

This clonotype was counted a few times. The chain is built from TRBV7-9 and TRBJ1-2; tentatively, D is TRBD1 (5 bases). CDR3 length equals 13 residues. Germline CDR1 is SEHNR and CDR2 is FQNEAQ (reference sequence). Trimming removed 1 base from V and 6 bases from J, with 9 bases in between. CDR3 residues: CASSLEQGHGYTF. The CDR3 nucleotides are TGTGCCAGCAGCTTAGAGCAGGGCCATGGCTACACCTTC.

This clonotype showed up just a few times. The genes are TRBV12-3 or TRBV12-4 and TRBJ1-5; 10 positions agree with TRBD1. The CDR3 contains 14 residues. Germline trimming cut 3 bases from V and 10 bases from J; bases unmatched to any gene: 6. The CDR3 spells CASSFAGQGRPQHF. The CDR3 nucleotides read TGTGCCAGCAGTTTCGCGGGACAGGGGAGACCCCAGCATTTT.

This clonotype was found a few times. This chain connects TRBV27 to TRBJ1-2; D unclear. This CDR3 has 14 residues. The V and J ends lost 3 bases and 4 bases respectively, with 12 bases between them. CDR1 MNHEY and CDR2 SMNVEV come from the germline V gene (reference sequence). The CDR3 loop reads CASSLLVGSYGYTF. The CDR3 DNA is TGTGCCAGCAGTTTGCTTGTCGGTTCCTATGGCTACACCTTC.

This clonotype was seen at least ten times. The chain joins TRBV12-3 or TRBV12-4 to TRBJ2-3, with D possibly being TRBD1 (5 bases). CDR3 size: 15 residues. Trimming took 7 bases from V and 4 from J, leaving 18 bases between them. CDR3 bases: TGTGCCAGCACCCTAGGACAAACCGTCGCAGATACGCAGTATTTT. It translates to CASTLGQTVADTQYF.

This sequence joins TRBV7-8 and TRBJ2-3; D not certain. Germline V gives CDR1 SGHVS, CDR2 FQNEAQ. Between the trimmed V and J ends, which lost 5 bases and 2 bases, there was a span of 17 bases. This CDR3 is 16 amino acids long. The DNA for the CDR3 is TGTGCCAGCAGCCTGAGACTGGGCGGTGACACAGATACGCAGTATTTT. This translates into CASSLRLGGDTDTQYF.

J is TRBJ1-1 and V is TRBV7-9; no clear D gene. Trimming shortened V by 6 bases and J by 10 bases, and 21 bases separated the two germline ends. The CDR3 loop spans 14 amino acids. Per germline, CDR1 SEHNR and CDR2 FQNEAQ (reference sequence). DNA of the CDR3: TGTGCCAGCAGTAGTCCGACTCTGTGGGAGGTAGCTTTCTTT. This encodes CASSSPTLWEVAFF. The entire variable domain, with the rest obtained from reference TRBV7-9 and TRBJ1-1, is as follows: DTGVSQNPRHKITKRGQNVTFRCDPISEHNRLYWYRQTLGQGPEFLTYFQNEAQLEKSRLLSDRFSAERPKGSFSTLEIQRTEQGDSAMYLCASSSPTLWEVAFFGQGTRLTVV.

In the case of this clonotype: A much larger clone sits a single nucleotide away, making a read error possible. The J gene is TRBJ2-1, the V gene TRBV28; 7 nucleotides line up with TRBD1. V dropped 10 bases and J dropped 13; count of bases not matched to a gene: 13. Germline loops: CDR1 MDHEN, CDR2 SYDVKM. The CDR3 extends over 12 amino acids. CDR3: CATTGLGKTQFF. DNA for the CDR3: TGTGCCACGACAGGGTTGGGAAAGACCCAGTTCTTC.

The sample holds many counts of this clonotype. The CDR3 loop reads CASSFGLAGVANEQFF. CDR3 DNA sequence: TGTGCCAGCAGTTTCGGACTAGCGGGGGTTGCCAATGAGCAGTTCTTC. The chain is built from TRBV6-2 or TRBV6-3 and TRBJ2-1; 13 positions agree with TRBD2. After removal of 4 bases from V and 6 bases from J, the junction contained 6 bases not matched to a gene. CDR1 is MNHEY, CDR2 SVGEGT, per germline. This CDR3 is built from 16 residues.

V gene TRBV5-5 combines with J gene TRBJ2-3; 8 nucleotides match TRBD2. J lost 8 bases, V lost 3 bases, and 11 bases had no gene match. Germline CDR1 is SGHKS and CDR2 is YYEKEE (reference sequence). This CDR3 contains 15 residues. CDR3 bases: TGTGCCAGCAGCTCCCCGGGGGGGGGCTGGGGTACGCAGTATTTT. This gives the protein CASSSPGGGWGTQYF.

The DNA of the CDR3 is TGCAGTGCTTCCAGGGAAGATACCTACGAGCAGTACTTC. Residues: CSASREDTYEQYF. The rearrangement joins TRBV20-1 to TRBJ2-4; TRBD1 is a possible D gene (5 bases). The closer fit of TRBJ2-7 to the DNA end suggests the J call may be wrong. The germline V gene encodes CDR1 DFQATT and CDR2 SNEGSKA (reference sequence). The CDR3 runs to 13 residues.

This clonotype was observed at least ten times. This chain connects TRBV6-6 to TRBJ2-1; tentative D call: TRBD2 (6 bases). The CDR3 length is 17 residues. CDR1 is MNHNY, CDR2 SVGAGI, per germline (reference sequence). The ends were cut back, 5 bases at V and 0 bases at J, with 17 bases in the middle. The CDR3 nucleotides are TGTGCCAGCAGTACGGGACTTCCCGAGAGCTCCTACAATGAGCAGTTCTTC. Protein: CASSTGLPESSYNEQFF.

This clonotype was observed many times. The chain joins TRBV7-2 to TRBJ1-2, with a possible D match to TRBD1 (5 bases). The CDR3 has 15 residues. The V end was cut by 1 base, the J end by 2 bases, with 11 bases between. In germline, CDR1 is SGHTA, CDR2 FQGNSA. The CDR3 loop reads CASSLDFGANYGYTF. DNA for the CDR3: TGTGCCAGCAGCTTAGACTTCGGGGCCAACTATGGCTACACCTTC.

The chain employs TRBV6-6 and TRBJ2-2, with unresolved D. CDR3 length: 14 residues. The V gene lost 5 bases and the J gene lost 5 bases, with 12 bases spanning the gap. Germline loops: CDR1 MNHNY, CDR2 SVGAGI (reference sequence). The CDR3 loop reads CASSLKGETGELFF. Here the CDR3 DNA reads TGTGCCAGCAGTCTGAAGGGCGAAACCGGGGAGCTGTTTTTT.

This chain joins TRBV7-3 and TRBJ2-2; D perhaps matches TRBD1 (5 bases). CDR3 length: 13 amino acids. The V end was cut by 4 bases, the J end by 6 bases, with 9 bases between. The germline V gene has CDR1 SGHTA and CDR2 FQGTGA. CDR3 DNA: TGTGCCAGCAGCTATCGGACATCCGGGGAGCTGTTTTTT. Its protein product is CASSYRTSGELFF.